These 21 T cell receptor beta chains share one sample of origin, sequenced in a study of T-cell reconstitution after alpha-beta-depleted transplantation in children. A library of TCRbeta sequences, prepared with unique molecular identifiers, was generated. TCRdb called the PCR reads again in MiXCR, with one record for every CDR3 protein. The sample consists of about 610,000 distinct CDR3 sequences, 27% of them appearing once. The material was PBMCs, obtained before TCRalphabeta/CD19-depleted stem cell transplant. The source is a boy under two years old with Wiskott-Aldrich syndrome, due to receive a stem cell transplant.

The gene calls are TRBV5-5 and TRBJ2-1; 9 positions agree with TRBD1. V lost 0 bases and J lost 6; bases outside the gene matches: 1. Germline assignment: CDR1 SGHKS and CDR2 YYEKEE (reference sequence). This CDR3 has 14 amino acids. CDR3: CASSLGDRVNEQFF. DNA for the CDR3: TGTGCCAGCAGCTTGGGGGACAGGGTCAATGAGCAGTTCTTC.

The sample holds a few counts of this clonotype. The CDR3 DNA sequence: TGTGCCACCGCCGGGACCCTGGACCACGAGCAGTACTTC. Residues: CATAGTLDHEQYF. The chain carries TRBV24-1 and TRBJ2-7, with D perhaps matching TRBD1 or TRBD2 (5 bases each). Germline V lookup: CDR1 KGHDR, CDR2 SFDVKD. The CDR3 contains 13 residues. V shed 9 bases and J shed 5 bases, with 16 bases lying between them.

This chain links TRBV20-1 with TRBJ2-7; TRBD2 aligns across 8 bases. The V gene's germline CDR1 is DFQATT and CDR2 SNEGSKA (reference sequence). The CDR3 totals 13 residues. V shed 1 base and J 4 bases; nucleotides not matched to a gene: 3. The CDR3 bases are TGCAGTGCTAGAGCGGGAGGGCCTTACGAGCAGTACTTC. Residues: CSARAGGPYEQYF.

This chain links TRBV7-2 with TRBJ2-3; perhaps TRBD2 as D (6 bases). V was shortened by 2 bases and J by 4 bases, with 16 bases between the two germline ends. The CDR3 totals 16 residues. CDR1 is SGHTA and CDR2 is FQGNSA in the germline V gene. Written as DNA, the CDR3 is TGTGCCAGCAGCTTACGACGAATAGCGGAGGCAGATACGCAGTATTTT. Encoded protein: CASSLRRIAEADTQYF. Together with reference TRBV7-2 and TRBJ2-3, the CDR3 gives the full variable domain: GAGVSQSPSNKVTEKGKDVELRCDPISGHTALYWYRQSLGQGLEFLIYFQGNSAPDKSGLPSDRFSAERTGGSVSTLTIQRTQQEDSAVYLCASSLRRIAEADTQYFGPGTRLTVL.

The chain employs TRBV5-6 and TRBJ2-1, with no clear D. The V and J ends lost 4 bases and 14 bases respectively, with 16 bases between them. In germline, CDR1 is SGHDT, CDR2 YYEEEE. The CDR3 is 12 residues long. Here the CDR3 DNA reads TGTGCCAGCAGCCCGCGGACCGGTAATGAGTTCTTC. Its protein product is CASSPRTGNEFF.

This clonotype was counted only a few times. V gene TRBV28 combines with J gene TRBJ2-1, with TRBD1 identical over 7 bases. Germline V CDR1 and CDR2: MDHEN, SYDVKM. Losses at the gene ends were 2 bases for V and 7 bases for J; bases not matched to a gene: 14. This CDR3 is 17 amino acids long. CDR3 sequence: CASSLGGVTGNRNEQFF. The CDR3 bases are TGTGCCAGCAGTTTAGGGGGCGTGACAGGGAATAGGAATGAGCAGTTCTTC.

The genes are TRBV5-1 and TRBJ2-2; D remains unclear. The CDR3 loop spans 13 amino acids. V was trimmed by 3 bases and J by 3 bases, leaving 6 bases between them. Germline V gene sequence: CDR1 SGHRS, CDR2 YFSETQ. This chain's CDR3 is CASSSADTGELFF. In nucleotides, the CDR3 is TGCGCCAGCAGCTCTGCCGACACCGGGGAGCTGTTTTTT.

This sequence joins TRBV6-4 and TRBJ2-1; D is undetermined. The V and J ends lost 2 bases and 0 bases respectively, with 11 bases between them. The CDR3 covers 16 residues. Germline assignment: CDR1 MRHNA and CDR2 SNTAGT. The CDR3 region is CASSDRARSSYNEQFF. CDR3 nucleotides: TGTGCCAGCAGTGACAGGGCCCGAAGCTCCTACAATGAGCAGTTCTTC.

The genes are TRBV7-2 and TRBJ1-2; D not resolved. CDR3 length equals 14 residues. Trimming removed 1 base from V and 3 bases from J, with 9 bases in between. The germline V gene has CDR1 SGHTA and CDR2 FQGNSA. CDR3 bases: TGTGCCAGCAGCTTAGATCCAGGAGACTATGGCTACACCTTC. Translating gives CASSLDPGDYGYTF.

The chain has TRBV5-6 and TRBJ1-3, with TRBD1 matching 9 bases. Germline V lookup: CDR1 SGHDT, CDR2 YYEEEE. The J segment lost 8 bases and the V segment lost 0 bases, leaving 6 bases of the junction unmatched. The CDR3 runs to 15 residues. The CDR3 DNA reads TGTGCCAGCAGCTTGGTCGGGACAGGGAGTGACACCATATATTTT. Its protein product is CASSLVGTGSDTIYF.

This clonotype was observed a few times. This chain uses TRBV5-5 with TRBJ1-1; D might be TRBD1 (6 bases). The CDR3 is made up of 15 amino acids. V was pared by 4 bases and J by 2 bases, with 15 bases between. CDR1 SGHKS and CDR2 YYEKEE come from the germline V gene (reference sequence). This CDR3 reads CASSRYDRLNTEAFF. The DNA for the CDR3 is TGTGCCAGCAGCAGGTACGACAGGCTTAACACTGAAGCTTTCTTT.

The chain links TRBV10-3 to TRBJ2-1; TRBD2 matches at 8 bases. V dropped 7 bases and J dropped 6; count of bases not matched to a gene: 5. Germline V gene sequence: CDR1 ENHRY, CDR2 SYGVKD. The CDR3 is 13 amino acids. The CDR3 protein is CAIKEAGGNEQFF. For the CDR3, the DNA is TGTGCCATCAAAGAGGCGGGAGGCAATGAGCAGTTCTTC.

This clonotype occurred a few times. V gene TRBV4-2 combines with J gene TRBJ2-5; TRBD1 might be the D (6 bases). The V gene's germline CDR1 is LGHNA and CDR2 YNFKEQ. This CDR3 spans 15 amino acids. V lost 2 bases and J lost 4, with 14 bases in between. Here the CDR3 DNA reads TGTGCCAGCAGCCAACCAGACAGGAGCGGAGAGACCCAGTACTTC. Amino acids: CASSQPDRSGETQYF.

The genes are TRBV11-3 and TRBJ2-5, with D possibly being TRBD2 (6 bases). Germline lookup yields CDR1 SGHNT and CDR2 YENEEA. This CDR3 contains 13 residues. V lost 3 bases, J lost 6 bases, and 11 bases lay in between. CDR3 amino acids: CASSFDGGKTQYF. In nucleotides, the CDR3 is TGTGCCAGCAGCTTCGACGGCGGGAAGACCCAGTACTTC. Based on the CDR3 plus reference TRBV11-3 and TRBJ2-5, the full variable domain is EAGVVQSPRYKIIEKKQPVAFWCNPISGHNTLYWYLQNLGQGPELLIRYENEEAVDDSQLPKDRFSAERLKGVDSTLKIQPAELGDSAVYLCASSFDGGKTQYFGPGTRLLVL.

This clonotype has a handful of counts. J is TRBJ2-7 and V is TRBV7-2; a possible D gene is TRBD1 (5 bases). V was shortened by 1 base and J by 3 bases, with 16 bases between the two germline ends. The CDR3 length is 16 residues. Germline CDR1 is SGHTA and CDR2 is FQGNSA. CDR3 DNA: TGTGCCAGCAGCTTAGGGACACCTCTGACCCTCTACGAGCAGTACTTC. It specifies CASSLGTPLTLYEQYF.

CDR3 in amino acids: CASSLRSGEQFF. The CDR3 DNA is TGTGCCAGCAGTTTAAGAAGCGGTGAGCAGTTCTTC. The V and J genes are TRBV27 and TRBJ2-1; D perhaps matches TRBD2 (5 bases). The V gene lost 2 bases and the J gene lost 9 bases, with 8 bases spanning the gap. The CDR3 is made up of 12 amino acids. CDR1 MNHEY and CDR2 SMNVEV come from the germline V gene (reference sequence).

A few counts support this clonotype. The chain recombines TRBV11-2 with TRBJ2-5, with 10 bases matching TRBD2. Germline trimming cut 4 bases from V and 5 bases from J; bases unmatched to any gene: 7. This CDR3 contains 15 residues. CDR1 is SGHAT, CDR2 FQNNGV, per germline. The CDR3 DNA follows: TGTGCCAGCAGCTCTAGCGGGAGAGAGTGGGAGACCCAGTACTTC. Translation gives CASSSSGREWETQYF.

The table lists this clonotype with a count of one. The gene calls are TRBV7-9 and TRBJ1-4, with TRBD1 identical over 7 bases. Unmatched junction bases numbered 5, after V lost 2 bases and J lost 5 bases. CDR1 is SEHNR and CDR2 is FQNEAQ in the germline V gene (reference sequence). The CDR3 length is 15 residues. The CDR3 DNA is TGTGCCAGCAGCTTACACAGGGGCCCCAATGAAAAACTGTTTTTT. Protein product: CASSLHRGPNEKLFF.

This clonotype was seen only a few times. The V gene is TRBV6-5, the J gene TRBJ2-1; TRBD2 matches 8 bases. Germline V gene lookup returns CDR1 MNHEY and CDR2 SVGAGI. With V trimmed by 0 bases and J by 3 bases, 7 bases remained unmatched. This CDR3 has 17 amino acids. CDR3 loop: CASSYSDLAGIYNEQFF. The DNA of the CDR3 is TGTGCCAGCAGTTACTCCGATCTAGCGGGCATCTACAATGAGCAGTTCTTC.

The CDR3 loop reads CASSPGLAGVGDTQYF. CDR3 bases: TGCGCCAGCAGCCCGGGACTAGCGGGAGTCGGAGATACGCAGTATTTT. The rearrangement joins TRBV5-1 to TRBJ2-3, with 14 nucleotides matching TRBD2. V was clipped by 4 bases and J by 5 bases; unmatched bases: 6. The CDR3 consists of 16 residues. CDR1 is SGHRS and CDR2 is YFSETQ in the germline V gene.

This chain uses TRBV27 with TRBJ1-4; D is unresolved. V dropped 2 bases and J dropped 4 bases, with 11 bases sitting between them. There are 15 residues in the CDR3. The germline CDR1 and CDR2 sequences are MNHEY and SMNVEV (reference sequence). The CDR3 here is CASSLIGIGNEKLFF. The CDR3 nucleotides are TGTGCCAGCAGTTTAATAGGCATCGGTAATGAAAAACTGTTTTTT.